These 17 T cell receptor beta chains were sequenced from one sample in a study of shared clonotypes between healthy human individuals. Produced via immunoSEQ multiplex PCR; TCRdb's table is partial and in-frame only. In the table there are 550,000 to 700,000 clones, roughly 73% of which are singletons. The sequencing sample was made of memory CD4+ T cells sorted from blood. As to subset: CD45RA-negative fraction. The receptors here all came from a woman aged 30 to 39 in good health.

This clone was observed a few times. The V gene is TRBV10-3, the J gene TRBJ1-2, with TRBD1 as a possible D gene (5 bases). Germline CDR1 reads ENHRY; CDR2 reads SYGVKD. Trimming left V 4 bases short and J 0 bases short, with 6 bases between. The CDR3 contains 13 residues. The CDR3 nucleotides read TGTGCCATCAGTGGACAGTCTAACTATGGCTACACCTTC. This translates into CAISGQSNYGYTF.

Concerning this clone itself: Other DNA sequences in the sample encode the same CDR3. The rearrangement joins TRBV5-1 to TRBJ2-1, with TRBD2 matching over 7 bases. J gave up 4 bases and V 5 bases, and 6 bases lay outside the gene matches. Per germline, CDR1 SGHRS and CDR2 YFSETQ. CDR3 size: 14 residues. The CDR3 spells CASRVAGGYNEQFF. In DNA form, the CDR3 reads TGCGCCAGCAGGGTAGCGGGCGGTTACAATGAGCAGTTCTTC.

V is TRBV7-9 and J is TRBJ2-5; weak D call: TRBD2 (5 bases). The V end lost 9 bases, the J end lost 5 bases, and 13 bases lay between the germline ends. In germline, CDR1 is SEHNR, CDR2 FQNEAQ (reference sequence). The CDR3 sequence is 12 residues long. The CDR3 region has the DNA TGTGCCAGTAGACTTGGCGGGGAGACCCAGTACTTC. Translating it yields CASRLGGETQYF.

This clone was detected only a few times. This chain links TRBV6-6 with TRBJ2-3; tentatively, D is TRBD2 (6 bases). Germline V gene sequence: CDR1 MNHNY, CDR2 SVGAGI (reference sequence). With 8 bases removed from V and 9 bases from J, the gap between germline ends came to 24 bases. This CDR3 is built from 15 residues. The DNA of the CDR3 is TGTGCCAGCGCGGGGTCTAGCGCTTGGGGGGAGACGCAGTATTTT. It specifies CASAGSSAWGETQYF.

The J gene is TRBJ2-5, the V gene TRBV14; 8 nucleotides agree with TRBD1. The CDR3 is made up of 14 amino acids. The V gene end was trimmed by 5 bases and the J gene end by 2 bases; junction bases not matched to a gene: 4. Germline CDR1 reads SGHDN; CDR2 reads FVKESK. The CDR3 reads CASSRGQGQETQYF. CDR3 nucleotide sequence: TGTGCCAGCAGCAGAGGACAGGGTCAAGAGACCCAGTACTTC.

This clone was observed at least ten times. V usage is TRBV28 and J usage is TRBJ2-7; D gene ambiguous. Per germline, CDR1 MDHEN and CDR2 SYDVKM. Trimming took off 3 bases at V and 5 bases at J, with 11 bases between the two ends. The CDR3 extends over 13 amino acids. The CDR3 is CASSFGHRDEQYF. The CDR3 nucleotides read TGTGCCAGCAGTTTTGGGCACCGCGACGAGCAGTACTTC. Full variable domain (remainder filled in from reference TRBV28 and TRBJ2-7): DVKVTQSSRYLVKRTGEKVFLECVQDMDHENMFWYRQDPGLGLRLIYFSYDVKMKEKGDIPEGYSVSREKKERFSLILESASTNQTSMYLCASSFGHRDEQYFGPGTRLTVT.

This sequence joins TRBV7-9 and TRBJ2-3; D is unresolved. CDR1 and CDR2 from the germline V gene are SEHNR and FQNEAQ (reference sequence). The V end lost 2 bases, the J end lost 6 bases, and 15 bases lay between the germline ends. The CDR3 has 15 residues. In DNA form, the CDR3 reads TGTGCCAGCAGCTTAAGTGCAGGAAACGGCGATACGCAGTATTTT. Amino acids: CASSLSAGNGDTQYF.

The chain uses TRBV5-5 and TRBJ2-7, with D tentatively TRBD1 or TRBD2 (5 bases each). Germline V gene data show CDR1 as SGHKS and CDR2 as YYEKEE (reference sequence). Trimming took off 3 bases at V and 7 bases at J, with 17 bases between the two ends. The CDR3 is made up of 14 amino acids. The CDR3, as DNA: TGTGCCAGCAGCTCGGGGACCTTGCCTGAGGAGCAGTACTTC. Its protein product is CASSSGTLPEEQYF.

The rearrangement links TRBV7-9 to TRBJ1-5; D unclear. The CDR3 is 14 residues long. Germline V gene lookup returns CDR1 SEHNR and CDR2 FQNEAQ (reference sequence). V lost 5 bases, J lost 5 bases, and 13 bases lay in between. The CDR3, as DNA: TGTGCCAGCAGCCCCGGAGGGAGCGATCAGCCCCAGCATTTT. Translation gives CASSPGGSDQPQHF.

The V call is TRBV30, the J call TRBJ2-5; D call uncertain. This CDR3 comprises 12 residues. The germline CDR1 and CDR2 sequences are GTSNPN and SVGIG (reference sequence). Trimming pared 4 bases from V and 2 bases from J, leaving 8 bases between. The CDR3 loop is CAWTEQQETQYF. For the CDR3, the DNA is TGTGCCTGGACGGAACAGCAAGAGACCCAGTACTTC.

This chain joins TRBV6-1 and TRBJ2-3, with 8 bases fitting TRBD2. The germline V gene has CDR1 MNHNS and CDR2 SASEGT. This CDR3 is 15 amino acids long. The V and J ends lost 3 bases and 1 base, in that order; junction bases with no gene match: 3. The CDR3, as DNA: TGTGCCAGCAGTGACGGGGGGGGGCGCACAGATACGCAGTATTTT. The encoded protein is CASSDGGGRTDTQYF.

The chain has TRBV5-1 and TRBJ2-3; D is uncertain. Trimming stripped 0 bases from V and 4 bases from J, with 6 bases between. The CDR3 is made up of 13 amino acids. Germline CDR1 and CDR2: SGHRS and YFSETQ. The CDR3 bases are TGCGCCAGCAGCTTGGCCGCTGCAGATACGCAGTATTTT. Translating gives CASSLAAADTQYF. The full variable domain, in which reference TRBV5-1 and TRBJ2-3 provide the parts outside the CDR3, is KAGVTQTPRYLIKTRGQQVTLSCSPISGHRSVSWYQQTPGQGLQFLFEYFSETQRNKGNFPGRFSGRQFSNSRSEMNVSTLELGDSALYLCASSLAAADTQYFGPGTRLTVL.

This clone was detected only once. V gene TRBV5-6 combines with J gene TRBJ2-7; D ambiguous. The CDR3 sequence is 15 residues long. Trimming left V 4 bases short and J 0 bases short, with 14 bases between. Germline CDR1 is SGHDT and CDR2 is YYEEEE. CDR3 DNA: TGTGCCAGCAGCCCCGCGCCGTTAAGCTCCTACGAGCAGTACTTC. Encoded protein: CASSPAPLSSYEQYF.

CDR3 coding DNA: TGTGCCAGCAGCTTAGGGAACGAGAACACTGAAGCTTTCTTT. This sequence encodes CASSLGNENTEAFF. This chain joins TRBV7-9 and TRBJ1-1, with D hard to call. The CDR3 consists of 14 residues. Germline V gene lookup returns CDR1 SEHNR and CDR2 FQNEAQ (reference sequence). V gave up 1 base and J gave up 1 base, with 7 bases separating them.

The chain couples TRBV19 to TRBJ1-4; D gene unclear. The germline gives CDR1 LNHDA, CDR2 SQIVND (reference sequence). V dropped 6 bases and J dropped 6 bases, with 11 bases sitting between them. This CDR3 is built from 13 residues. CDR3 in DNA: TGTGCCAGTAGCGTAGAGATTTATGAAAAACTGTTTTTT. Protein product: CASSVEIYEKLFF. The variable domain in full, completed from reference TRBV19 and TRBJ1-4, reads DGGITQSPKYLFRKEGQNVTLSCEQNLNHDAMYWYRQDPGQGLRLIYYSQIVNDFQKGDIAEGYSVSREKKESFPLTVTSAQKNPTAFYLCASSVEIYEKLFFGSGTQLSVL.

The J gene is TRBJ1-4, the V gene TRBV5-1; 9 bases are a match to TRBD1. The CDR3 runs 15 residues. Germline-derived CDR1 and CDR2 are SGHRS and YFSETQ. V was pared by 4 bases and J by 5 bases, with 6 bases of the junction left unmatched. CDR3 in DNA: TGCGCCAGCAGCAGGGGGGACAGGGAGAATGAAAAACTGTTTTTT. Translation gives CASSRGDRENEKLFF.

The chain recombines TRBV5-1 with TRBJ2-3; a weak D match, TRBD2 (5 bases). This CDR3 spans 11 amino acids. Germline CDR1 and CDR2: SGHRS and YFSETQ. Between the trimmed V and J ends, which lost 4 bases and 8 bases, there was a span of 8 bases. CDR3 bases: TGCGCCAGCAGCGAGGGAGCTACGCAGTATTTT. Translating gives CASSEGATQYF. The variable domain in full, completed from reference TRBV5-1 and TRBJ2-3, reads KAGVTQTPRYLIKTRGQQVTLSCSPISGHRSVSWYQQTPGQGLQFLFEYFSETQRNKGNFPGRFSGRQFSNSRSEMNVSTLELGDSALYLCASSEGATQYFGPGTRLTVL.